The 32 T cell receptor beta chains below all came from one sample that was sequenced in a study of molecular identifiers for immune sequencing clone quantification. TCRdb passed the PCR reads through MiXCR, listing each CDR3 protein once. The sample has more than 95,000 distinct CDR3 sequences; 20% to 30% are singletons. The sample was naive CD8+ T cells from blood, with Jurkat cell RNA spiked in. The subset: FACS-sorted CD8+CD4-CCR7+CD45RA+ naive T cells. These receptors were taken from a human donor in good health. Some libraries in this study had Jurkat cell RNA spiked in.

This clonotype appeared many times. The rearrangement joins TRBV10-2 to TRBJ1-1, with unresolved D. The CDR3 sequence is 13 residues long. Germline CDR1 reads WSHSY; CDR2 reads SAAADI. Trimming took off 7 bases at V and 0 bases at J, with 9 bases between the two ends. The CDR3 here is CASNPAMNTEAFF. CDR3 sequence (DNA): TGCGCCAGCAATCCAGCGATGAACACTGAAGCTTTCTTT.

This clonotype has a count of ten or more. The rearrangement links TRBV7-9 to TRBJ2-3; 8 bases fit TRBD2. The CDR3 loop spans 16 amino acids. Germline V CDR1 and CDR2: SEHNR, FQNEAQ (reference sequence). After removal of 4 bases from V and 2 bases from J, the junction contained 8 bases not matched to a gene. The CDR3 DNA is TGTGCCAGCAGCTCCGGGCTAGCGGGTGACACAGATACGCAGTATTTT. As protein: CASSSGLAGDTDTQYF.

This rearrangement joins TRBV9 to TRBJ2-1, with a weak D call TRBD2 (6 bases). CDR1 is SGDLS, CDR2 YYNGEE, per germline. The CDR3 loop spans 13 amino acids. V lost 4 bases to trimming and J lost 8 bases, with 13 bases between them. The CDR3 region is CASSPWGEDEQFF. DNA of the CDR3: TGTGCCAGCAGCCCCTGGGGGGAGGATGAGCAGTTCTTC. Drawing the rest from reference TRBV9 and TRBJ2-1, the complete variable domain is DSGVTQTPKHLITATGQRVTLRCSPRSGDLSVYWYQQSLDQGLQFLIQYYNGEERAKGNILERFSAQQFPDLHSELNLSSLELGDSALYFCASSPWGEDEQFFGPGTRLTVL.

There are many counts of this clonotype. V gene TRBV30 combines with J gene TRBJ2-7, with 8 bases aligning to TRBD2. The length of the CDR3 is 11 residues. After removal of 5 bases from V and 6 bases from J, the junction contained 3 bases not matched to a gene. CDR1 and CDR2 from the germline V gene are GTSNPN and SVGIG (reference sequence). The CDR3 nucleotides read TGTGCCTGGGCGGGGGGCACCGAGCAGTACTTC. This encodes CAWAGGTEQYF.

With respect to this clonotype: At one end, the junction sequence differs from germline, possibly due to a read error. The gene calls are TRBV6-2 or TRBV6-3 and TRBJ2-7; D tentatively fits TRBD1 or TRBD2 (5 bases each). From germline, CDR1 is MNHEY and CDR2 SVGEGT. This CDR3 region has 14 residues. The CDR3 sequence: CASSYQLLRDEQCF. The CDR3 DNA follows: TGTGCCAGCAGTTACCAACTCTTGAGGGACGAGCAGTGCTTC.

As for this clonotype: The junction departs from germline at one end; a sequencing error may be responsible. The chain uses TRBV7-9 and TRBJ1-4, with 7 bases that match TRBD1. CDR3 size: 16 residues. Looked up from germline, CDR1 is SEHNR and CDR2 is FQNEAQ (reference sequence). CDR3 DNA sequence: TGTGCCAGCACCTCAGCCCGGGACAGACCTAATGGAAAACTGTTTTTT. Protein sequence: CASTSARDRPNGKLFF.

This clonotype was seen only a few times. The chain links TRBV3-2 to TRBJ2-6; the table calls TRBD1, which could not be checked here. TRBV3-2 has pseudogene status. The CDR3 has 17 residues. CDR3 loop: CASSPLMGAKVANVLTF. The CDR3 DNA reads TGTGCCAGCAGCCCTCTTATGGGGGCCAAAGTGGCCAACGTCCTGACTTTC.

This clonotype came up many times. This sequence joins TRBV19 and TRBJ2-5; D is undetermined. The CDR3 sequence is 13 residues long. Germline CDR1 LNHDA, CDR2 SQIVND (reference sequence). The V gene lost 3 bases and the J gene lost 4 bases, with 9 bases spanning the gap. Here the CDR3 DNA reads TGTGCCAGTAGTATTTTCTGGGGAGAGACCCAGTACTTC. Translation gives CASSIFWGETQYF.

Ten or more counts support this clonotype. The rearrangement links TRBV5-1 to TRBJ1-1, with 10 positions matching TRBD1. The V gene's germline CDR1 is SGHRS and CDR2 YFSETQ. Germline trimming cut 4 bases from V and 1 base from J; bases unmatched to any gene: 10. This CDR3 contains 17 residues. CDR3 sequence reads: CASSPGTGDLPNTEAFF. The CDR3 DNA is TGCGCCAGCAGCCCCGGGACAGGGGACCTTCCGAACACTGAAGCTTTCTTT.

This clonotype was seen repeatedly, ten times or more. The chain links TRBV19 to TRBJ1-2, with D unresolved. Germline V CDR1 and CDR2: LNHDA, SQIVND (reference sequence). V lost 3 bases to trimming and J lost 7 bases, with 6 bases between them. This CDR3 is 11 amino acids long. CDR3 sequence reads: CASSISAGYTF. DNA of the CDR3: TGTGCCAGTAGTATCTCCGCTGGCTACACCTTC.

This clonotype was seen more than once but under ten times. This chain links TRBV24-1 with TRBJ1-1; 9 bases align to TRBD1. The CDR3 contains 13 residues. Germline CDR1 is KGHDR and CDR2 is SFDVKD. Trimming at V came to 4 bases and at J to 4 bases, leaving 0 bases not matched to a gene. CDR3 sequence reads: CATSEGQGTEAFF. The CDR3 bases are TGTGCCACCAGTGAGGGACAGGGCACTGAAGCTTTCTTT.

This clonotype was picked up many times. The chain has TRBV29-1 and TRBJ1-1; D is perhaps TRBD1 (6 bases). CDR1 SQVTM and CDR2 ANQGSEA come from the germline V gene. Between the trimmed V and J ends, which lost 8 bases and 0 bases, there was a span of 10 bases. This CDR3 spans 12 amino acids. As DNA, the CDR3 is TGCAGCATGGGACATATGAACACTGAAGCTTTCTTT. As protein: CSMGHMNTEAFF.

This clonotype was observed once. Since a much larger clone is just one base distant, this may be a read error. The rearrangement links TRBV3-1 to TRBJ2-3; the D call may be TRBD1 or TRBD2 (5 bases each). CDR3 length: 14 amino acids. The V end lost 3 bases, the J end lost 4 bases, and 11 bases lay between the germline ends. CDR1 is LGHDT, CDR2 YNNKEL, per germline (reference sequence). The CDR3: CASSQAGRADTQYF. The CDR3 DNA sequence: TGTGCCAGCAGCCAGGCAGGGAGAGCAGATACGCAGTATTTT.

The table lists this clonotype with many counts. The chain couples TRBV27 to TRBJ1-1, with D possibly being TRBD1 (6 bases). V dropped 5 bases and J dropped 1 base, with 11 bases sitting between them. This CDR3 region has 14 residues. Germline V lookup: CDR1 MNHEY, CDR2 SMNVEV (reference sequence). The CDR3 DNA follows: TGTGCCAGCAGTCCCACAGGGCCGAACACTGAAGCTTTCTTT. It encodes CASSPTGPNTEAFF.

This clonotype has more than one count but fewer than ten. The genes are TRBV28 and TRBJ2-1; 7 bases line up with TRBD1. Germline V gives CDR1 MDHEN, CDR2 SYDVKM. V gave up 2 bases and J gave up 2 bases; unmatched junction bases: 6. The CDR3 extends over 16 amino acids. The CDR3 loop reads CASSLDRATPYNEQFF. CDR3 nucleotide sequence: TGTGCCAGCAGTTTAGACAGGGCCACCCCCTACAATGAGCAGTTCTTC. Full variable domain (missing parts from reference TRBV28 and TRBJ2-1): DVKVTQSSRYLVKRTGEKVFLECVQDMDHENMFWYRQDPGLGLRLIYFSYDVKMKEKGDIPEGYSVSREKKERFSLILESASTNQTSMYLCASSLDRATPYNEQFFGPGTRLTVL.

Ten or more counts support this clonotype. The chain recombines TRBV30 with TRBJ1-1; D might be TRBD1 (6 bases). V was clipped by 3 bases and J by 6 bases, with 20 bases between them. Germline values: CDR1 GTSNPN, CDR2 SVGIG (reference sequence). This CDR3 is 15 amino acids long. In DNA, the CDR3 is TGTGCCTGGAGCGCCCCACAGGGCCTTCTCGCTGAAGCTTTCTTT. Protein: CAWSAPQGLLAEAFF.

The CDR3, as DNA: TGTGCCAGCAGCTTTGCGAGGTCCTACGAGCAGTACTTC. It encodes CASSFARSYEQYF. V usage is TRBV11-2 and J usage is TRBJ2-7; no clear D gene. CDR1 SGHAT and CDR2 FQNNGV come from the germline V gene. The CDR3 length is 13 residues. V was trimmed by 3 bases and J by 1 base, leaving 7 bases between them. Supplemented by reference TRBV11-2 and TRBJ2-7, the full variable domain reads EAGVAQSPRYKIIEKRQSVAFWCNPISGHATLYWYQQILGQGPKLLIQFQNNGVVDDSQLPKDRFSAERLKGVDSTLKIQPAKLEDSAVYLCASSFARSYEQYFGPGTRLTVT.

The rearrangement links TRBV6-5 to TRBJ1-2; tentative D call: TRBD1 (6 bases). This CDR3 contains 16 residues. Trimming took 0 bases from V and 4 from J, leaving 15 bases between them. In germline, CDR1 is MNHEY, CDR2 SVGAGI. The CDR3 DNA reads TGTGCCAGCAGTTACTCGCGGGGGGCTCATCCCTATGGCTACACCTTC. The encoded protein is CASSYSRGAHPYGYTF.

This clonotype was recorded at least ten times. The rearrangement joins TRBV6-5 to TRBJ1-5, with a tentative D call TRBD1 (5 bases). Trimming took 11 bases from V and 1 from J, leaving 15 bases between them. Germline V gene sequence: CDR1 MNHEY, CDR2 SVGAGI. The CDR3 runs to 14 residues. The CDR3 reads CAVRGGGSNQPQHF. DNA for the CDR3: TGTGCCGTCCGGGGGGGGGGAAGCAATCAGCCCCAGCATTTT.

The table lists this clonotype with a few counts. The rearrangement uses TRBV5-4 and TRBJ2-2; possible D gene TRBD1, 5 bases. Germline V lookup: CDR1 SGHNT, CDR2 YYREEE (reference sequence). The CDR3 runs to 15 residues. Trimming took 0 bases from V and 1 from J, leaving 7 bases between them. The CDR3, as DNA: TGTGCCAGCAGCTTGGATAGGGGGAACACCGGGGAGCTGTTTTTT. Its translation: CASSLDRGNTGELFF.

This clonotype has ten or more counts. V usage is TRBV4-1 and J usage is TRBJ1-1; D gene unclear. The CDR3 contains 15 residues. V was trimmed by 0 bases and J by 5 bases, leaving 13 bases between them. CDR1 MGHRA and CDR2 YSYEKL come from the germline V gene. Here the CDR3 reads CASSQEGTGGTEAFF. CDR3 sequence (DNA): TGCGCCAGCAGCCAAGAAGGCACCGGAGGAACTGAAGCTTTCTTT.

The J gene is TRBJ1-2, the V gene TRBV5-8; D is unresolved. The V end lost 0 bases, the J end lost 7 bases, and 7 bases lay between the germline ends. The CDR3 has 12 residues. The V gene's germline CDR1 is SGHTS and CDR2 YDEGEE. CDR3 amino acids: CASSLEIFGYTF. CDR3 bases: TGTGCCAGCAGCTTGGAGATCTTTGGCTACACCTTC. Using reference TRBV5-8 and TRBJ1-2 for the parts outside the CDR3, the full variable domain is EAGVTQSPTHLIKTRGQQATLRCSPISGHTSVYWYQQALGLGLQFLLWYDEGEERNRGNFPPRFSGRQFPNYSSELNVNALELEDSALYLCASSLEIFGYTFGSGTRLTVV.

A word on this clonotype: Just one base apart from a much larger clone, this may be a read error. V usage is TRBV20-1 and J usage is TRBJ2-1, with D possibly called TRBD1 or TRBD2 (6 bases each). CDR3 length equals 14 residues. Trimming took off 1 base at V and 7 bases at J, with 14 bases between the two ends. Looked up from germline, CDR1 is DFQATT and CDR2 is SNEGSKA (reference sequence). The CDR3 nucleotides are TGCAGTGCTAGAGGGACAGTGACTAGGAATGAGCAGTTCTTC. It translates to CSARGTVTRNEQFF.

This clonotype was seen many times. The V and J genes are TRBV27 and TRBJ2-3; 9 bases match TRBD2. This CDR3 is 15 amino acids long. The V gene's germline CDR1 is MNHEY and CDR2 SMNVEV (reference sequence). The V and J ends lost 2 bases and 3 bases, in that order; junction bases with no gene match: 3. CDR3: CASSLMTSGTDTQYF. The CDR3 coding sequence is TGTGCCAGCAGTTTAATGACTAGCGGAACAGATACGCAGTATTTT.

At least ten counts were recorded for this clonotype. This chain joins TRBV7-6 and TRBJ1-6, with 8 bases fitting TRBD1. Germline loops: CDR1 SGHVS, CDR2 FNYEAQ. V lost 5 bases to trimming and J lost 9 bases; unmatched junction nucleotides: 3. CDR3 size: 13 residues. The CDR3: CASSPTGGSPLHF. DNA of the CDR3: TGTGCCAGCAGCCCCACAGGGGGTTCACCCCTCCACTTT. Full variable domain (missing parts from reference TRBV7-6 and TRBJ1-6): GAGVSQSPRYKVTKRGQDVALRCDPISGHVSLYWYRQALGQGPEFLTYFNYEAQQDKSGLPNDRFSAERPEGSISTLTIQRTEQRDSAMYRCASSPTGGSPLHFGNGTRLTVT.

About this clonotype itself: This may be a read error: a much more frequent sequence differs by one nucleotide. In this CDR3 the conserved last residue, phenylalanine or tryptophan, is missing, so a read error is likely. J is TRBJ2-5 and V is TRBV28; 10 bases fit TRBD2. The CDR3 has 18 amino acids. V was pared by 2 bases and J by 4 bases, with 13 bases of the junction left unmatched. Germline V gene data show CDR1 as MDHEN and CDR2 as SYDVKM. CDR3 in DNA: TGTGCCAGCAGTTTAAGGACTAGCGGACTCTCCCGGGCAGAGACCCAGTACCTC. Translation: CASSLRTSGLSRAETQYL.

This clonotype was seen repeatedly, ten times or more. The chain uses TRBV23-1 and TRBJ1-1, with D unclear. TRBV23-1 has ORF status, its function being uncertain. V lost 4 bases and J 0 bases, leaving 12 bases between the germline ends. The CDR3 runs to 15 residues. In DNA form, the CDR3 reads TGCGCCAGCAGTCCCCCGAGGGAATTGAACACTGAAGCTTTCTTT. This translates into CASSPPRELNTEAFF.

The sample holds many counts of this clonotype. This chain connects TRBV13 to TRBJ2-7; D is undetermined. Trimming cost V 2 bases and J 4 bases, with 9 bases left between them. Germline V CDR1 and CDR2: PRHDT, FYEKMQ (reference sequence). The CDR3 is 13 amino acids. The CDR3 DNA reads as TGTGCCAGCAGCTTACAACCGAATTACGAGCAGTACTTC. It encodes CASSLQPNYEQYF.

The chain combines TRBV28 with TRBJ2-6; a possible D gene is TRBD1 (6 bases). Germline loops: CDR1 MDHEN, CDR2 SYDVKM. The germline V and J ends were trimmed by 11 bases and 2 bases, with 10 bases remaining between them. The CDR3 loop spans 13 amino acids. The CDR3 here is CASQGAGANVLTF. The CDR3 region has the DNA TGTGCCTCACAGGGTGCTGGGGCCAACGTCCTGACTTTC.

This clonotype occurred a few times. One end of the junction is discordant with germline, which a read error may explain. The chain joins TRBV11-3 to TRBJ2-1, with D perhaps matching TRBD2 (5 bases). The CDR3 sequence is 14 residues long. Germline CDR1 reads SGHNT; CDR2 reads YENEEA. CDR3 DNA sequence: TGTGCCAGCAGCGTAGATACGGGGAACAATGAGCAGTTCTTC. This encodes CASSVDTGNNEQFF. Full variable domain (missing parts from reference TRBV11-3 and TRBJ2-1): EAGVVQSPRYKIIEKKQPVAFWCNPISGHNTLYWYLQNLGQGPELLIRYENEEAVDDSQLPKDRFSAERLKGVDSTLKIQPAELGDSAVYLCASSVDTGNNEQFFGPGTRLTVL.

The CDR3 bases are TGTGCCAGCAACCACCTTCCGGGACAGGGGAACACTGAAGCTTTCTTT. Translation gives CASNHLPGQGNTEAFF. The V call is TRBV13, the J call TRBJ1-1, with 9 bases aligning to TRBD1. CDR1 PRHDT and CDR2 FYEKMQ come from the germline V gene (reference sequence). J lost 1 base, V lost 7 bases, and 10 bases had no gene match. This CDR3 comprises 16 residues.

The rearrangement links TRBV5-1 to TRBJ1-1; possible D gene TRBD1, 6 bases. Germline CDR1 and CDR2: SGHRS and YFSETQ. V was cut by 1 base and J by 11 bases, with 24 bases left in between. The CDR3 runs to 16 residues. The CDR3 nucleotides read TGCGCCAGCAGCTTGTATGAGGGGACGGCGTACGGGGGCGCTTTCTTT. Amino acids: CASSLYEGTAYGGAFF.